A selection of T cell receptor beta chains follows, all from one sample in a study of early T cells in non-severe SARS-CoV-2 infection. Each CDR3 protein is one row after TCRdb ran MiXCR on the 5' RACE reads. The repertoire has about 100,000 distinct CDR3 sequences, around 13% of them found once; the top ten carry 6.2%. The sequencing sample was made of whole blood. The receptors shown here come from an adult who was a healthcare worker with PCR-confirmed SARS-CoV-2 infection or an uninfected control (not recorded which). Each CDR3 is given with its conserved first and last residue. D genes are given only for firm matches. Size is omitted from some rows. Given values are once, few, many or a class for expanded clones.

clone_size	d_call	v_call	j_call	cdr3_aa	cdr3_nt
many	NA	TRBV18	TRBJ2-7	CASSPPGVYEQYF	TGTGCCAGCTCACCGCCAGGGGTCTACGAGCAGTACTTC
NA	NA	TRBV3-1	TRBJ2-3	CASSQPRGEGYTDTQYF	TGTGCCAGCAGCCAACCCAGGGGGGAGGGCTACACAGATACGCAGTATTTT
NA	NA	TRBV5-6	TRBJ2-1	CASSLAVGYNEQFF	TGTGCCAGCAGCTTGGCGGTAGGATACAATGAGCAGTTCTTC
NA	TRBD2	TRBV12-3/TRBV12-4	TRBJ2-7	CASSKHPGGIYEQYF	TGTGCCAGCAGCAAACACCCGGGGGGGATATACGAGCAGTACTTC
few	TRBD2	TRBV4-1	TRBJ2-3	CASSRGLAGVQTDTQYF	TGCGCCAGCAGCCGGGGACTAGCGGGAGTCCAAACAGATACGCAGTATTTT
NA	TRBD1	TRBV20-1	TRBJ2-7	CSAETGGGHEQYF	TGCAGTGCTGAGACAGGGGGGGGCCACGAGCAGTACTTC
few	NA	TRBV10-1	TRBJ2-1	CASSESRGNKYEQFF	TGCGCCAGCAGTGAGTCGAGGGGCAACAAGTATGAGCAGTTCTTC
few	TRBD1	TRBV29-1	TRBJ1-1	CSKGGGEGTEAFF	TGCAGCAAGGGAGGGGGCGAGGGCACTGAAGCTTTCTTT
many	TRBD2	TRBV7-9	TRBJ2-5	CASSFGTSGSFKETQYF	TGTGCCAGCAGCTTTGGTACTAGCGGGAGCTTTAAAGAGACCCAGTACTTC
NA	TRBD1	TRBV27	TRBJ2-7	CASSPGQGLGEQYF	TGTGCCAGCAGTCCTGGACAGGGTTTGGGCGAGCAGTACTTC
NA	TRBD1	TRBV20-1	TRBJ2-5	CSARPSGGEGARETQYF	TGCAGTGCTAGACCTTCGGGCGGCGAGGGGGCACGGGAGACCCAGTACTTC
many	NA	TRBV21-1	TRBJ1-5	CASSKVKWDRGRRSSNQPQHF	TGTGCCAGCAGCAAAGTAAAATGGGACAGGGGGCGCCGGTCTAGCAATCAGCCCCAGCATTTT
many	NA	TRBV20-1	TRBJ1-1	CSAREQGEGEAFF	TGCAGTGCTAGAGAACAGGGAGAGGGTGAAGCTTTCTTT
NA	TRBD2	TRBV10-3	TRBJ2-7	CAIRGLAGVGEQYF	TGTGCCATCAGGGGGCTAGCGGGAGTGGGCGAGCAGTACTTC
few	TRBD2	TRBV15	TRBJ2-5	CATSSSGREETQYF	TGTGCCACCAGCAGTAGCGGGAGGGAAGAGACCCAGTACTTC
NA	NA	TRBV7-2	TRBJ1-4	CASSLDRAANEKLFF	TGTGCCAGCAGCTTAGACAGGGCGGCAAATGAAAAACTGTTTTTT
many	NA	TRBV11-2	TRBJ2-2	CASSLLTGGTGELFF	TGTGCCAGCAGCTTGTTGACAGGCGGCACCGGGGAGCTGTTTTTT
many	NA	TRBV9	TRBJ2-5	CASSVGLEQETQYF	TGTGCCAGCAGCGTAGGTCTAGAGCAAGAGACCCAGTACTTC
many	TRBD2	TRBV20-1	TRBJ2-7	CSARLAGSYEQYF	TGCAGTGCTAGACTAGCGGGATCCTACGAGCAGTACTTC
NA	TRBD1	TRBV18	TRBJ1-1	CASSPNRDRATEAFF	TGTGCCAGCTCACCGAACCGGGACAGGGCAACTGAAGCTTTCTTT
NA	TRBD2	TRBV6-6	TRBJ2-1	CASSPGLAGYEQFF	TGTGCCAGCAGTCCGGGACTAGCGGGATATGAGCAGTTCTTC
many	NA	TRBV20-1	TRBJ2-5	CSAPRPGTPQETQYF	TGCAGTGCCCCACGTCCCGGGACCCCCCAAGAGACCCAGTACTTC
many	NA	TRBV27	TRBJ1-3	CASRGQRSGNTIYF	TGTGCCAGCAGGGGACAACGCTCTGGAAACACCATATATTTT
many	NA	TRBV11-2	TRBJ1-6	CASSLTGRGNSPLHF	TGTGCCAGCAGCTTAACCGGACGGGGGAATTCACCCCTCCACTTT
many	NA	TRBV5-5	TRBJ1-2	CASSRPPTHGYTF	TGTGCCAGCAGCCGCCCCCCGACGCATGGCTACACCTTC
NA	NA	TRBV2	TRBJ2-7	CASRKDYEQYF	TGTGCCAGCAGAAAGGACTACGAGCAGTACTTC
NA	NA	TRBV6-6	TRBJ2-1	CASSYVRPLFDEQFF	TGTGCCAGCAGTTACGTGCGGCCGCTATTCGATGAGCAGTTCTTC
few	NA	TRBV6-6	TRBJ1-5	CASSLRTSNQPQHF	TGTGCCAGCAGTCTCCGGACAAGCAATCAGCCCCAGCATTTT
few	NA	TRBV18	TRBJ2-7	CASSPGGTSYEQYF	TGTGCCAGCTCACCAGGCGGGACATCCTACGAGCAGTACTTC
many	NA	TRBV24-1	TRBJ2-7	CATSDYRFPYEQYF	TGTGCCACCAGTGACTACAGGTTCCCCTACGAGCAGTACTTC
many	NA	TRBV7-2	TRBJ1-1	CASSSQGTRTEAFF	TGTGCCAGCAGCAGTCAAGGGACTCGGACTGAAGCTTTCTTT
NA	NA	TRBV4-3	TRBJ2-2	CASSQEARGTGELFF	TGCGCCAGCAGCCAAGAAGCTAGGGGGACCGGGGAGCTGTTTTTT
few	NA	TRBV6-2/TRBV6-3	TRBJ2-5	CASSPKAEETQYF	TGTGCCAGCAGCCCTAAGGCGGAGGAGACCCAGTACTTC
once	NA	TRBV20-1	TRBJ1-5	CSAQTGNYGQHF	TGCAGTGCGCAAACAGGGAACTATGGCCAGCATTTT
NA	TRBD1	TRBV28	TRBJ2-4	CASSLSFGTGDDIQYF	TGTGCCAGCAGTTTAAGCTTCGGGACAGGGGATGACATTCAGTACTTC